The sequence of this T cell receptor (beta chain) was determined in a study of T cell repertoires in cytomegalovirus infection. Study-wide background: Signatures in public TCR beta sequences pointed to both CMV infection and matching HLA type.

Study-wide findings and caveats: CMV carriers with the relevant HLA were identified by cumulative public TCR beta family frequency. CMV-specific TCR beta clonotypes restricted by HLA-C were the ones dominating the ex vivo response.

This clonotype turned up a few times. What it binds is not known. TCRdb re-analysed the reads in MiXCR, keeping a single row per CDR3 protein. The sample lists 85,000 to 130,000 distinct CDR3 sequences; about a quarter were seen once. Per germline, CDR1 MNHEY and CDR2 SVGAGI. This CDR3 has 18 amino acids. V was pared by 0 bases and J by 2 bases, with 13 bases of the junction left unmatched. This clonotype was sampled from a human donor in good health (CMV status not recorded). Some clones in this sample may be carry-over from other donors' samples. The gene calls are TRBV6-5 and TRBJ2-7; 7 bases match TRBD1. Material: CD8+ T cells from PBMCs. The CDR3 region has the DNA TGTGCCAGCAGTTACTCTCGACAGGGTGAATATTACGCCTACGAGCAGTACTTC. Protein sequence: CASSYSRQGEYYAYEQYF.